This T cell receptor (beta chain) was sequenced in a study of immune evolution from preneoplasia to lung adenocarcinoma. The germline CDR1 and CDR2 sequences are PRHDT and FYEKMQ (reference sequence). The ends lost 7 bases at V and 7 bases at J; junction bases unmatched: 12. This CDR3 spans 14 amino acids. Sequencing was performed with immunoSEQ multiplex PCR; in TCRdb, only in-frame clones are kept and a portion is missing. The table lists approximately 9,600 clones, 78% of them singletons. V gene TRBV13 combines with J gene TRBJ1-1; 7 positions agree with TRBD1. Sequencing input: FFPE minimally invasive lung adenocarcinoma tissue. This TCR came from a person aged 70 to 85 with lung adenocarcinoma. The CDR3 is CASKRGQGGFEAFF. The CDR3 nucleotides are TGTGCCAGCAAAAGGGGTCAGGGGGGATTTGAAGCTTTCTTT.